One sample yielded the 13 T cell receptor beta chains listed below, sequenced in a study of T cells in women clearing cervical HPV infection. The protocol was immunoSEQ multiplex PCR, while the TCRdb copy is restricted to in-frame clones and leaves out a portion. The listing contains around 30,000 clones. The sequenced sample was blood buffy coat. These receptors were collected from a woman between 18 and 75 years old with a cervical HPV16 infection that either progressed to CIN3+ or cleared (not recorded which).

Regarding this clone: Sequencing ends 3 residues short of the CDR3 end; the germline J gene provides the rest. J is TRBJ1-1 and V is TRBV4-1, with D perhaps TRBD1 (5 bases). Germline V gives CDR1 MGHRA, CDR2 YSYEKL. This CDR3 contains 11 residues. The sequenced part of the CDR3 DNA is TGCGCCAGCAGCCATACAGGTGGA. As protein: CASSHTGG. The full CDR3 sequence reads CASSHTGGAFF.

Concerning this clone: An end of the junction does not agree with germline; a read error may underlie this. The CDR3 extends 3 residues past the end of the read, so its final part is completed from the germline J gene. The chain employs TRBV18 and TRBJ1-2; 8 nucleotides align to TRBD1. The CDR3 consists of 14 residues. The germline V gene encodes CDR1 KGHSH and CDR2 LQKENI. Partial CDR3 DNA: TGTGCCAGCTCACCCCCAGGGGGCATCTATGAC. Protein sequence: CASSPPGGIYD. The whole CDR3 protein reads CASSPPGGIYDYTF.

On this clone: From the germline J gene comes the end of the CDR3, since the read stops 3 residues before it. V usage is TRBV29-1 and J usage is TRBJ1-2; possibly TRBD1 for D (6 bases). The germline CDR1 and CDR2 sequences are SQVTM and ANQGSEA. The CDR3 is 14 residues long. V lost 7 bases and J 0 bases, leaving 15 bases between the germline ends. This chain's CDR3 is CSAHQGLTNYGYTF. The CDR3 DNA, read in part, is TGCAGCGCCCACCAGGGGCTGACTAACTATGGC.

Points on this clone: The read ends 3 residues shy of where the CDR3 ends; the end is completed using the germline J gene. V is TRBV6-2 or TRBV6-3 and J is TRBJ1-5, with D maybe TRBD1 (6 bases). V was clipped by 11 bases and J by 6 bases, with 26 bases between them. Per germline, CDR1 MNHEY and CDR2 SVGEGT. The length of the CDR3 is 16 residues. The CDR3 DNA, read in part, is TGTGCCTCGTCACAGGAGTCCGACCGAGGGGGTCAGCCC. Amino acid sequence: CASSQESDRGGQP. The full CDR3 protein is CASSQESDRGGQPQHF.

The sequenced CDR3 bases are TGTGCCAGCAAACGGGTAGCCAATCAGCCG. Translation: CASKRVANQP. Given in full, the CDR3 is CASKRVANQPQYF. The genes are TRBV2 and TRBJ2-3; D ambiguous. The CDR3 is cut off 3 residues early in the read; its end comes from the germline J gene. CDR1 and CDR2 from the germline V gene are SNHLY and FYNNEI. There are 13 residues in the CDR3.

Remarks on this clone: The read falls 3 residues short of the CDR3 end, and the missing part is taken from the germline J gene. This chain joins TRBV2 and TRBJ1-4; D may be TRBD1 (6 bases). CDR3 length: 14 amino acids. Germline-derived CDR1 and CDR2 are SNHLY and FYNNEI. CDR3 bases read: TGTGCCAGCAGTAGAGGGGGGGCTAATTCACCA. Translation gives CASSRGGANSP. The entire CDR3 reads CASSRGGANSPLFF.

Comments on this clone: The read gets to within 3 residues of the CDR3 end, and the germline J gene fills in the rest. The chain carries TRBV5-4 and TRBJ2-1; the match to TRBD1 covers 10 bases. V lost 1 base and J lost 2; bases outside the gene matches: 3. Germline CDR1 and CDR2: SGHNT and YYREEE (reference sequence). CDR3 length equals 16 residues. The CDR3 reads CASSLRQGATYNEQFF. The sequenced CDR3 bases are TGTGCCAGCAGCTTGAGACAGGGGGCGACCTACAATGAG.

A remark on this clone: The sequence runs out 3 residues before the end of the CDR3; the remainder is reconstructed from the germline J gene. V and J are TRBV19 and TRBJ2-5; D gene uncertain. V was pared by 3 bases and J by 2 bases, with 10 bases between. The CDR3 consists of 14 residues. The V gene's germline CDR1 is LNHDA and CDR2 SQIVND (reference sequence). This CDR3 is CASSMSRAQETQYF. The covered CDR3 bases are TGTGCCAGTAGTATGAGTAGGGCTCAAGAGACC. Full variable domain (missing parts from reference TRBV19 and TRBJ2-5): DGGITQSPKYLFRKEGQNVTLSCEQNLNHDAMYWYRQDPGQGLRLIYYSQIVNDFQKGDIAEGYSVSREKKESFPLTVTSAQKNPTAFYLCASSMSRAQETQYFGPGTRLLVL.

The CDR3 loop is CATKQGTQETQYF. The covered CDR3 bases are TGCGCCACCAAACAGGGGACCCAAGAGACG. J is TRBJ2-3 and V is TRBV5-1, with 7 positions matching TRBD1. The read ends 3 residues shy of where the CDR3 ends; the end is completed using the germline J gene. Germline CDR1 is SGHRS and CDR2 is YFSETQ. The CDR3 spans 13 residues.

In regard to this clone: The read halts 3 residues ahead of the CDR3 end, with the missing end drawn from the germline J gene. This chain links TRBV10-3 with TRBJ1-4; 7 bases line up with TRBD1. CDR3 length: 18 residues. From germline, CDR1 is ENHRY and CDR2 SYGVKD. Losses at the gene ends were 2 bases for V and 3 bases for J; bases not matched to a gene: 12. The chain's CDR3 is CAISEPNDGTASNEKLFF. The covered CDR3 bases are TGTGCCATCAGTGAGCCCAACGACGGGACAGCTTCTAATGAAAAA.

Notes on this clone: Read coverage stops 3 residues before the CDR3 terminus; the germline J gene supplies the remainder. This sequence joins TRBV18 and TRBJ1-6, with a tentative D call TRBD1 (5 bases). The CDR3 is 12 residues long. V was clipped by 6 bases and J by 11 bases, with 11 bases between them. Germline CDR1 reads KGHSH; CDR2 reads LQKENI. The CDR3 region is CASSPDMPPLHF. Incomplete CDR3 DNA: TGTGCCAGCTCGCCGGACATGCCACCC.

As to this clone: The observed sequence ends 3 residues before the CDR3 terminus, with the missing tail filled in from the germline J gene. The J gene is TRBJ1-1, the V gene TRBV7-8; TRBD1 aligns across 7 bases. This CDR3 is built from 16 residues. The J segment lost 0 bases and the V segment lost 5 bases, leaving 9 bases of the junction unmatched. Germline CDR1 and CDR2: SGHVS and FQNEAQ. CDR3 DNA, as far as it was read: TGTGCCAGCAGCACCCAACAGGGGCTAATGAACACTGAA. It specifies CASSTQQGLMNTE. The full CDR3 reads CASSTQQGLMNTEAFF.

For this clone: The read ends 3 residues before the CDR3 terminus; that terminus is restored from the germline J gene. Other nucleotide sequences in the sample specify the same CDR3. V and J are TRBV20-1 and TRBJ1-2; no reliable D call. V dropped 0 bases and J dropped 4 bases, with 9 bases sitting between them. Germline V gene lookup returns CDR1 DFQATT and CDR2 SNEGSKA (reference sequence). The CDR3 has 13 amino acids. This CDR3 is CSARDDWFYGYTF. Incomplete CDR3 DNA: TGCAGTGCTAGAGATGACTGGTTCTATGGC.